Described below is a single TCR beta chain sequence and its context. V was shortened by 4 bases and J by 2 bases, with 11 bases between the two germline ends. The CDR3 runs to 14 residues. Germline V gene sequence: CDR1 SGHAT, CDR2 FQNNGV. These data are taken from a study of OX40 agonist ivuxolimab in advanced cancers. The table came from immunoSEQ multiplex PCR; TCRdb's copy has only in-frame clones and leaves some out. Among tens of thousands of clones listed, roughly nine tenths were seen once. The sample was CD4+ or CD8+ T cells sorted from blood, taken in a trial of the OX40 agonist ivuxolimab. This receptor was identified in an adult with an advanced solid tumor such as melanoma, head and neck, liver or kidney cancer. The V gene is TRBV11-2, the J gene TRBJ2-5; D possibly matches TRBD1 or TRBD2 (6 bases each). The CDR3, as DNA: TGTGCCAGCAGCTCCCAAGGGGGGCAAGAGACCCAGTACTTC. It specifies CASSSQGGQETQYF.